This T cell receptor (beta chain) is from a study of memory CD4+ T cells and cytomegalovirus serostatus. Overall study: Healthy Belgian adult donors included under ten CMV-positive and some 24 CMV-negative people.

The sort gate was single viable CD3+CD4+CD8-CD45RO+ cells for memory CD4+ T cells. Using immunoSEQ multiplex PCR, the repertoire was profiled, and TCRdb retains in-frame clones only, with some absent. The sample holds under 50,000 clones, roughly 78% seen once. This TCR came from an adult in good health and CMV-seronegative. Specimen: memory CD4+ T cells from blood.

CDR3 bases: TGCGCCAGCAGCTTGACAGGGGCATATGGCTACACCTTC. Amino acid sequence: CASSLTGAYGYTF. This rearrangement joins TRBV5-1 to TRBJ1-2; 7 nucleotides agree with TRBD1. CDR3 length equals 13 residues. In germline, CDR1 is SGHRS, CDR2 YFSETQ. After removal of 1 base from V and 5 bases from J, the junction contained 2 bases not matched to a gene. Variable domain in full (rest from reference TRBV5-1 and TRBJ1-2): KAGVTQTPRYLIKTRGQQVTLSCSPISGHRSVSWYQQTPGQGLQFLFEYFSETQRNKGNFPGRFSGRQFSNSRSEMNVSTLELGDSALYLCASSLTGAYGYTFGSGTRLTVV.